The rows below give T cell receptor beta chains drawn from one sample of a study of shared clonotypes between healthy human individuals. Assay used: immunoSEQ multiplex PCR; TCRdb lists only in-frame clones, some missing. The table shows a few million clones, with 93% occurring only once. Sequencing was carried out using naive CD8+ T cells from PBMCs. These receptors all come from a man younger than 30 in good health. Some clones in this sample may be carry-over from other donors' samples. Both conserved end residues are part of each CDR3. A D gene is named only where the DNA matches it firmly. Rows give clone size only sometimes, using once, few, many, or a class for an expanded clone.

j_gene: TRBJ2-7; d_gene: TRBD2; v_gene: TRBV27; abundance: .; len: 16; CDR3nt: TGTGCCAGCAGTTCGGAACTCACGACTAGCGGCTACGAGCAGTACTTC; CDR3aa: CASSSELTTSGYEQYF
j_gene: TRBJ2-2; d_gene: .; v_gene: TRBV29-1; abundance: .; len: 13; CDR3nt: TGCAGCGTCCTGGTGTACTACACCGGGGAGCTGTTTTTT; CDR3aa: CSVLVYYTGELFF
j_gene: TRBJ2-1; d_gene: .; v_gene: TRBV27; abundance: .; len: 18; CDR3nt: TGTGCCAGCAGTTTTACCCTCCTAGCAGGAAACCTCTACAATGAGCAGTTCTTC; CDR3aa: CASSFTLLAGNLYNEQFF
j_gene: TRBJ1-2; d_gene: TRBD1; v_gene: TRBV7-9; abundance: once; len: 16; CDR3nt: TGTGCCAGCAGCCGACAGGGTTCTGAACTTAACTATGGCTACACCTTC; CDR3aa: CASSRQGSELNYGYTF
j_gene: TRBJ2-2; d_gene: .; v_gene: TRBV27; abundance: .; len: 12; CDR3nt: TGTGCCAGCAAGGTCTGGACCGGGGAGCTGTTTTTT; CDR3aa: CASKVWTGELFF
j_gene: TRBJ2-5; d_gene: .; v_gene: TRBV27; abundance: .; len: 13; CDR3nt: TGTGCCAGCAGTCCGGACAGCCAAGAGACCCAGTACTTC; CDR3aa: CASSPDSQETQYF
j_gene: TRBJ1-5; d_gene: .; v_gene: TRBV30; abundance: .; len: 15; CDR3nt: TGTGCCTGGAGAGCGGCAGCATATAGCAATCAGCCCCAGCATTTT; CDR3aa: CAWRAAAYSNQPQHF
j_gene: TRBJ2-7; d_gene: TRBD2; v_gene: TRBV2; abundance: once; len: 15; CDR3nt: TGTGCCAGCAGGGCGGGACTAGCGGGAGCTTACGAGCAGTACTTC; CDR3aa: CASRAGLAGAYEQYF
j_gene: TRBJ2-7; d_gene: TRBD2; v_gene: TRBV27; abundance: .; len: 16; CDR3nt: TGTGCCAGCAGTCAGGATGGCGGGAGCCCTACCTACGAGCAGTACTTC; CDR3aa: CASSQDGGSPTYEQYF
j_gene: TRBJ1-2; d_gene: .; v_gene: TRBV12-5; abundance: .; len: 16; CDR3nt: TGTGCTAGTGGTTACGGGTACGGGACGGATAACTATGGCTACACCTTC; CDR3aa: CASGYGYGTDNYGYTF
j_gene: TRBJ1-3; d_gene: .; v_gene: TRBV6-1; abundance: .; len: 15; CDR3nt: TGTGCCGCCGCGGGGGAAGACTACCATGGAAACACCATATATTTT; CDR3aa: CAAAGEDYHGNTIYF
j_gene: TRBJ2-7; d_gene: TRBD1; v_gene: TRBV27; abundance: .; len: 15; CDR3nt: TGTGCCAGCAGTCCCGCTTGGGACAGGGAGAGCGAGCAGTACTTC; CDR3aa: CASSPAWDRESEQYF
j_gene: TRBJ2-1; d_gene: TRBD1; v_gene: TRBV9; abundance: .; len: 17; CDR3nt: TGTGCCAGCAGCGATAGCCCGGGACAGGCGGTCTACAATGAGCAGTTCTTC; CDR3aa: CASSDSPGQAVYNEQFF
j_gene: TRBJ2-7; d_gene: .; v_gene: TRBV11-3; abundance: .; len: 14; CDR3nt: TGTGCCAGCAGCTTTAGGTCTAGGCCCTACGAGCAGTACTTC; CDR3aa: CASSFRSRPYEQYF
j_gene: TRBJ1-5; d_gene: .; v_gene: TRBV29-1; abundance: .; len: 14; CDR3nt: TGCAGCGTTGGGAACCTGGGGCGGGATCAGCCCCAGCATTTT; CDR3aa: CSVGNLGRDQPQHF
j_gene: TRBJ2-7; d_gene: .; v_gene: TRBV27; abundance: .; len: 15; CDR3nt: TGTGCCAGCAGTCTCCGTCAGGGGATAACCTACGAGCAGTACTTC; CDR3aa: CASSLRQGITYEQYF
j_gene: TRBJ2-1; d_gene: TRBD2; v_gene: TRBV19; abundance: .; len: 15; CDR3nt: TGTGCCAGTAGTTCTAGCGGGATCTCCTACAATGAGCAGTTCTTC; CDR3aa: CASSSSGISYNEQFF
j_gene: TRBJ2-1; d_gene: TRBD2; v_gene: TRBV6-6; abundance: .; len: 15; CDR3nt: TGTGCCAGCAGTCCTAGCGGGCTGACCTACAATGAGCAGTTCTTC; CDR3aa: CASSPSGLTYNEQFF
j_gene: TRBJ2-5; d_gene: .; v_gene: TRBV6-5; abundance: once; len: 14; CDR3nt: TGTGCCAGCGGGGCACTACAGGTAGAAGAGACCCAGTACTTC; CDR3aa: CASGALQVEETQYF
j_gene: TRBJ2-5; d_gene: .; v_gene: TRBV15; abundance: .; len: 13; CDR3nt: TGTGCCACCAGCACTTTCGGACAAGAGACCCAGTACTTC; CDR3aa: CATSTFGQETQYF
j_gene: TRBJ1-2; d_gene: .; v_gene: TRBV21-1; abundance: .; len: 16; CDR3nt: TGTGCCAGCAGCAAACGGGATGAGGGGTACGACTATGGCTACACCTTC; CDR3aa: CASSKRDEGYDYGYTF
j_gene: TRBJ2-7; d_gene: TRBD1; v_gene: TRBV13; abundance: .; len: 15; CDR3nt: TGTGCCAGCAGCTCCGGGACAGGCAGCTCCTACGAGCAGTACTTC; CDR3aa: CASSSGTGSSYEQYF
j_gene: TRBJ2-1; d_gene: TRBD2; v_gene: TRBV27; abundance: .; len: 15; CDR3nt: TGTGCCGCCAAGGGAGGGAGAAGTGGGTACAATGAGCAGTTCTTC; CDR3aa: CAAKGGRSGYNEQFF
j_gene: TRBJ1-1; d_gene: .; v_gene: TRBV19; abundance: once; len: 12; CDR3nt: TGTGCCAGTAGTATCCGGGGGACTGAAGCTTTCTTT; CDR3aa: CASSIRGTEAFF
j_gene: TRBJ1-1; d_gene: .; v_gene: TRBV9; abundance: .; len: 13; CDR3nt: TGTGCCAGCAGCGTAGGAGGTTTCGCTGAAGCTTTCTTT; CDR3aa: CASSVGGFAEAFF
j_gene: TRBJ2-1; d_gene: TRBD2; v_gene: TRBV7-3; abundance: .; len: 15; CDR3nt: TGTGCCAGCAGCTTAACGGTAGCGGGAGGCAATGAGCAGTTCTTC; CDR3aa: CASSLTVAGGNEQFF
j_gene: TRBJ2-2; d_gene: TRBD1; v_gene: TRBV7-9; abundance: .; len: 13; CDR3nt: TGTGCCAGCAGAGGGGGCTGGGCCGGGGAGCTGTTTTTT; CDR3aa: CASRGGWAGELFF
j_gene: TRBJ2-2; d_gene: TRBD1; v_gene: TRBV27; abundance: .; len: 15; CDR3nt: TGTGCCAGCAGTACCGGGACAGGGGGCTTCGGGGAGCTGTTTTTT; CDR3aa: CASSTGTGGFGELFF
j_gene: TRBJ1-1; d_gene: .; v_gene: TRBV6-5; abundance: .; len: 15; CDR3nt: TGTGCCAGCAGTTACTCGCTGGCCCCAGGGACTGAAGCTTTCTTT; CDR3aa: CASSYSLAPGTEAFF
j_gene: TRBJ2-5; d_gene: TRBD2; v_gene: TRBV27; abundance: .; len: 15; CDR3nt: TGTGCCAGCAACCCCTGGGGGAGGGGCCAAGAGACCCAGTACTTC; CDR3aa: CASNPWGRGQETQYF
j_gene: TRBJ2-3; d_gene: .; v_gene: TRBV7-9; abundance: .; len: 15; CDR3nt: TGTGCCAGCAGCTCGGATCTTAGCGACCCAGATACGCAGTATTTT; CDR3aa: CASSSDLSDPDTQYF
j_gene: TRBJ2-3; d_gene: TRBD2; v_gene: TRBV2; abundance: .; len: 17; CDR3nt: TGTGCCAGTAAAGTTTCCGGGACTAGCGACCGCACAGATACGCAGTATTTT; CDR3aa: CASKVSGTSDRTDTQYF
j_gene: TRBJ2-7; d_gene: TRBD2; v_gene: TRBV7-2; abundance: once; len: 15; CDR3nt: TGTGCCAGCAGCTTACTAGCTAGCGGGGCCTACGAGCAGTACTTC; CDR3aa: CASSLLASGAYEQYF
j_gene: TRBJ2-1; d_gene: .; v_gene: TRBV6-5; abundance: .; len: 14; CDR3nt: TGTGCCAGCAGTTGGGCGGGATGGGACAATGAGCAGTTCTTC; CDR3aa: CASSWAGWDNEQFF
j_gene: TRBJ2-7; d_gene: .; v_gene: TRBV27; abundance: .; len: 15; CDR3nt: TGTGCCAGCAGGCCTGGGGCAGCGAGCTCCTACGAGCAGTACTTC; CDR3aa: CASRPGAASSYEQYF
j_gene: TRBJ1-3; d_gene: .; v_gene: TRBV9; abundance: .; len: 15; CDR3nt: TGTGCCAGCAGCGAAGGGTCTGGGTATGGAAACACCATATATTTT; CDR3aa: CASSEGSGYGNTIYF
j_gene: TRBJ1-1; d_gene: .; v_gene: TRBV5-1; abundance: .; len: 12; CDR3nt: TGCGCCAGCAGCTTCTCGAACACTGAAGCTTTCTTT; CDR3aa: CASSFSNTEAFF
j_gene: TRBJ2-2; d_gene: .; v_gene: TRBV9; abundance: .; len: 16; CDR3nt: TGTGCCAGCAGCGTAGATGGGGACACGAACACCGGGGAGCTGTTTTTT; CDR3aa: CASSVDGDTNTGELFF
j_gene: TRBJ2-7; d_gene: .; v_gene: TRBV27; abundance: .; len: 15; CDR3nt: TGTGCCAGCAGTCCCGGACAGGGAGGGCCCTACGAGCAGTACTTC; CDR3aa: CASSPGQGGPYEQYF
j_gene: TRBJ1-1; d_gene: .; v_gene: TRBV14; abundance: .; len: 13; CDR3nt: TGTGCCAGCAGCCAAGCACTGGGGACTGAAGCTTTCTTT; CDR3aa: CASSQALGTEAFF
j_gene: TRBJ1-1; d_gene: TRBD1; v_gene: TRBV5-1; abundance: .; len: 14; CDR3nt: TGCGCCAGCACCCGGACAGGGGAGAACACTGAAGCTTTCTTT; CDR3aa: CASTRTGENTEAFF
j_gene: TRBJ1-1; d_gene: TRBD1; v_gene: TRBV5-1; abundance: once; len: 15; CDR3nt: TGCGCCAGCAGTTCCGAGGGGGCAAGGAACACTGAAGCTTTCTTT; CDR3aa: CASSSEGARNTEAFF
j_gene: TRBJ2-5; d_gene: .; v_gene: TRBV9; abundance: .; len: 16; CDR3nt: TGTGCCAGCAGCGGTCGCTGGGGGGACAACCAAGAGACCCAGTACTTC; CDR3aa: CASSGRWGDNQETQYF
j_gene: TRBJ2-4; d_gene: .; v_gene: TRBV28; abundance: .; len: 16; CDR3nt: TGTGCCAGCAGTTTGAGCCCCCTGATTGCCAAAAACATTCAGTACTTC; CDR3aa: CASSLSPLIAKNIQYF
j_gene: TRBJ2-2; d_gene: .; v_gene: TRBV6-1; abundance: .; len: 15; CDR3nt: TGTGCCAGCAGTGAGTACGGGGCGCCTACCGGGGAGCTGTTTTTT; CDR3aa: CASSEYGAPTGELFF